The 15 T cell receptor beta chains listed next were all sequenced from one sample in a study of cytomegalovirus exposure and HLA in healthy donors. PCR primers comprised 60 Vbeta and 13 Jbeta primers. Profiled with immunoSEQ multiplex PCR; TCRdb holds only in-frame clones, not every one. The table lists 220,000 or so clones, more than 75% of them singletons. The sequenced sample was PBMCs. The receptor source for this set is a woman aged 40 to 50 in good health and CMV-seronegative.

This clone has just one count. V and J are TRBV18 and TRBJ2-7, with D perhaps TRBD2 (6 bases). V lost 2 bases and J lost 2, with 16 bases in between. This CDR3 is built from 16 residues. The germline CDR1 and CDR2 sequences are KGHSH and LQKENI. The CDR3 coding sequence is TGTGCCAGCTCACCAGTCGGGGGAACGGGTGCCTACGAGCAGTACTTC. Its translation is CASSPVGGTGAYEQYF.

The J gene is TRBJ2-7, the V gene TRBV28; a weak D match, TRBD2 (6 bases). Trimming pared 2 bases from V and 3 bases from J, leaving 8 bases between. CDR1 and CDR2 (germline): MDHEN, SYDVKM. This CDR3 is 13 amino acids long. Here the CDR3 DNA reads TGTGCCAGCAGTTTACTGGAGGGCTACGAGCAGTACTTC. It is translated as CASSLLEGYEQYF.

This clone showed up just once. The J gene is TRBJ1-1, the V gene TRBV10-3; D call uncertain. The CDR3 covers 12 residues. Per germline, CDR1 ENHRY and CDR2 SYGVKD. V was trimmed by 10 bases and J by 6 bases, leaving 15 bases between them. CDR3 amino acids: CATSLGYSEAFF. The CDR3 DNA sequence: TGTGCCACCAGCCTTGGTTACTCTGAAGCTTTCTTT.

This clone has only a few counts. This sequence joins TRBV9 and TRBJ2-1, with D perhaps matching TRBD2 (6 bases). Germline V lookup: CDR1 SGDLS, CDR2 YYNGEE. The CDR3 is 18 amino acids. Trimming took off 1 base at V and 6 bases at J, with 23 bases between the two ends. CDR3 DNA: TGTGCCAGCAGCGTACATCTGAGCGAGCTAGCGATAGTCAATGAGCAGTTCTTC. Translated, it gives CASSVHLSELAIVNEQFF.

The rearrangement joins TRBV19 to TRBJ1-2; 9 bases are shared with TRBD1. Germline values: CDR1 LNHDA, CDR2 SQIVND (reference sequence). With 5 bases clipped from V and 3 bases from J, the junction kept 7 bases outside the gene matches. CDR3 length equals 15 residues. Written as DNA, the CDR3 is TGTGCCAGTAGTCCTCGGACAGGGGACCACTATGGCTACACCTTC. Protein sequence: CASSPRTGDHYGYTF.

The chain employs TRBV28 and TRBJ2-7; no firm D call. Germline CDR1 MDHEN, CDR2 SYDVKM. CDR3 size: 12 residues. Trimming pared 2 bases from V and 4 bases from J, leaving 6 bases between. The CDR3 protein is CASSLLVYEQYF. DNA for the CDR3: TGTGCCAGCAGTTTACTAGTTTACGAGCAGTACTTC.

The chain carries TRBV2 and TRBJ2-1, with TRBD2 matching 7 bases. CDR1 SNHLY and CDR2 FYNNEI come from the germline V gene. The CDR3 sequence is 17 residues long. The junction had 8 bases not matched to a gene; V was cut back by 3 bases and J by 0 bases. CDR3 in DNA: TGTGCCAGCAGTGACCCGCTAGCGGAAAGCTCCTACAATGAGCAGTTCTTC. This codes for CASSDPLAESSYNEQFF.

The chain combines TRBV5-6 with TRBJ2-7; TRBD1 might be the D (5 bases). Trimming stripped 1 base from V and 6 bases from J, with 5 bases between. The germline CDR1 and CDR2 sequences are SGHDT and YYEEEE. The CDR3 totals 11 residues. DNA of the CDR3: TGTGCCAGCAGCTTGAGGGGCGAGCAGTACTTC. Its translation: CASSLRGEQYF.

V gene TRBV6-1 combines with J gene TRBJ1-1, with 7 bases identical to TRBD1. Germline values: CDR1 MNHNS, CDR2 SASEGT. V lost 8 bases and J lost 3; bases outside the gene matches: 6. The CDR3 is 13 amino acids. DNA for the CDR3: TGTGCCAGCGGGGACAGCCTTTACACTGAAGCTTTCTTT. Translated: CASGDSLYTEAFF.

This clone occurred once. The V and J genes are TRBV13 and TRBJ1-6; no clear D gene. This CDR3 region has 14 residues. CDR1 PRHDT and CDR2 FYEKMQ come from the germline V gene (reference sequence). V was shortened by 5 bases and J by 5 bases, with 10 bases between the two germline ends. CDR3 region: CASSLEANNSPLHF. The DNA of the CDR3 is TGTGCCAGCAGCCTCGAGGCAAATAATTCACCCCTCCACTTT.

In regard to this clone: A read error may produce the germline difference seen at one junction end. This chain joins TRBV5-1 and TRBJ2-2, with D tentatively TRBD1 (7 bases). This CDR3 is 15 amino acids long. The V gene's germline CDR1 is SGHRS and CDR2 YFSETQ. In DNA form, the CDR3 reads TGCGCCAGCAGCTCGGCGGGACAGAACACCGGAGAGCTGTTTTTT. Protein: CASSSAGQNTGELFF.

The chain couples TRBV5-1 to TRBJ2-3; 8 nucleotides line up with TRBD1. After removal of 4 bases from V and 3 bases from J, the junction contained 7 bases not matched to a gene. Germline lookup yields CDR1 SGHRS and CDR2 YFSETQ. The length of the CDR3 is 15 residues. CDR3 in DNA: TGCGCCAGCAGCGATGGACAGGGTAGGACAGATACGCAGTATTTT. This encodes CASSDGQGRTDTQYF.

This chain uses TRBV28 with TRBJ1-3; TRBD1 matches at 7 bases. Losses at the gene ends were 5 bases for V and 4 bases for J; bases not matched to a gene: 8. There are 15 residues in the CDR3. CDR1 and CDR2 from the germline V gene are MDHEN and SYDVKM. CDR3 region: CASSLEAGGGNTIYF. CDR3 in DNA: TGTGCCAGCAGTCTAGAGGCAGGGGGGGGAAACACCATATATTTT. The variable domain in full, with the rest retrieved from reference TRBV28 and TRBJ1-3, is DVKVTQSSRYLVKRTGEKVFLECVQDMDHENMFWYRQDPGLGLRLIYFSYDVKMKEKGDIPEGYSVSREKKERFSLILESASTNQTSMYLCASSLEAGGGNTIYFGEGSWLTVV.

The V and J genes are TRBV7-9 and TRBJ1-4; TRBD1 matches at 8 bases. Germline trimming cut 4 bases from V and 8 bases from J; bases unmatched to any gene: 9. Germline V gene sequence: CDR1 SEHNR, CDR2 FQNEAQ (reference sequence). The CDR3 is 15 amino acids. CDR3 in amino acids: CASSSRDRRREKLFF. In nucleotides, the CDR3 is TGTGCCAGCAGCTCCAGGGACAGGCGGCGAGAAAAACTGTTTTTT.

This chain links TRBV19 with TRBJ1-5, with D unresolved. This CDR3 comprises 13 residues. V shed 10 bases and J shed 2 bases, with 12 bases lying between them. Germline V gene sequence: CDR1 LNHDA, CDR2 SQIVND (reference sequence). The CDR3 here is CATTDWGNQPQHF. The CDR3 nucleotides are TGTGCCACCACAGATTGGGGCAATCAGCCCCAGCATTTT.